The TCR beta chain described here comes from a study of T cells expressing NK-cell markers. About the research overall: Sorted CD3+CD56+NKG2C+, CD3+CD56+NKG2C- and CD3+CD56-NKG2C+ T cells supplied TCR beta repertoires. The authors sequenced eight donors, of whom seven were HCMV-seropositive and one was seronegative. Findings and caveats of the study: The contribution of dominant NKG2C+ clonotypes to CD8+ T cells in about six donors was roughly 1.0-7.5%.

TCRdb reprocessed the 5' RACE reads and reports one entry per CDR3 protein, with no DNA. The table for this sample gives about 400,000 distinct CDR3 sequences. In germline, CDR1 is SGHRS, CDR2 YFSETQ. The CDR3 has 12 amino acids. Regarding this clonotype: Its antigen is as yet unknown.

The material sequenced was blood T cells: a sorted CD56 or NKG2C T cell subset, CD4+ or CD8+ T cells, or bulk PBMC T cells (not recorded which). This TCR derives from a woman in her forties or fifties in good health. V is TRBV5-1 and J is TRBJ2-7; lacking DNA, the TRBD1 call made by TCRdb goes unchecked. The CDR3 protein is CASSGTREEQYF.